This record concerns one TCR beta chain sequence. The sample is drawn from a study of blood T cells in healthy people across ages. Germline V gives CDR1 MNHEY, CDR2 SVGAGI. There are 12 residues in the CDR3. V lost 3 bases and J lost 7, with 9 bases in between. The sample, approximately 10 milliliters of peripheral blood, was drawn from each donor. Combining a sample-barcoded 5' primer with a J-beta primer mix, a second PCR ran for roughly 6 to 12 cycles. TCRdb fed the 5' RACE reads into MiXCR, producing one record per CDR3 protein. The sample lists 1.5 million to 2 million distinct CDR3 sequences, approximately 39% seen once, with about 21% in the top ten.

Material for sequencing was blood. The sequence came from a human donor in good health. The rearrangement uses TRBV6-5 and TRBJ1-2; D perhaps matches TRBD1 (5 bases). In nucleotides, the CDR3 is TGTGCCAGCAGTTATCTGGGGGTTGGCTACACCTTC. Its translation: CASSYLGVGYTF.